The 21 T cell receptor beta chains below were found in one sample sequenced in a study of OX40 agonist ivuxolimab in advanced cancers. Method: immunoSEQ multiplex PCR; TCRdb's copy keeps in-frame clones and lacks some. The top ten hold about 0.8% of the sample, which has roughly 80,000 clones, roughly 85% seen once. The source was CD4+ or CD8+ T cells sorted from blood, collected in a trial of the OX40 agonist ivuxolimab. All receptors come from an adult with an advanced solid tumor such as melanoma, head and neck, liver or kidney cancer.

This rearrangement joins TRBV5-6 to TRBJ1-6; TRBD1 might be the D (6 bases). Trimming removed 4 bases at V and 7 bases at J, with 15 bases between. The CDR3 has 15 residues. From germline, CDR1 is SGHDT and CDR2 YYEEEE. The DNA for the CDR3 is TGTGCCAGCAGCCAAGGACAGAATCTAAATTCACCCCTCCACTTT. This encodes CASSQGQNLNSPLHF.

The gene calls are TRBV30 and TRBJ1-5; tentatively, D is TRBD1 (5 bases). The ends were cut back, 0 bases at V and 2 bases at J, with 8 bases in the middle. Per the germline V gene, CDR1 is GTSNPN and CDR2 is SVGIG (reference sequence). The CDR3 has 14 amino acids. The CDR3 DNA is TGTGCCTGGAGTGTTTGGGACGGCAATCAGCCCCAGCATTTT. This encodes CAWSVWDGNQPQHF.

This chain uses TRBV12-2 with TRBJ2-1; the D call in the table, TRBD2, was not verified against the DNA. TRBV12-2 is assigned pseudogene status. The CDR3 is 15 residues long. The CDR3 loop is CASRLARGGRHEQFF. The CDR3 nucleotides read TGTGCAAGTCGCTTAGCGCGGGGGGGCCGGCATGAGCAGTTCTTC.

This chain connects TRBV29-1 to TRBJ2-1, with 10 bases that match TRBD2. The CDR3 is 14 residues long. CDR1 and CDR2 (germline): SQVTM, ANQGSEA. V lost 7 bases and J lost 4; bases outside the gene matches: 7. CDR3 residues: CSAQRGGAYNEQFF. CDR3 bases: TGCAGCGCGCAGCGGGGGGGCGCGTACAATGAGCAGTTCTTC.

This chain uses TRBV5-4 with TRBJ2-5, with 10 bases fitting TRBD1. This CDR3 is built from 15 residues. The trim removed 3 bases at V and 4 bases at J, leaving 6 bases unmatched. CDR1 is SGHNT, CDR2 YYREEE, per germline (reference sequence). DNA for the CDR3: TGTGCCAGCAGCTGGGGACAGGGGAGACGAGAGACCCAGTACTTC. As protein: CASSWGQGRRETQYF. Using reference TRBV5-4 and TRBJ2-5 for the parts outside the CDR3, the full variable domain is ETGVTQSPTHLIKTRGQQVTLRCSSQSGHNTVSWYQQALGQGPQFIFQYYREEENGRGNFPPRFSGLQFPNYSSELNVNALELDDSALYLCASSWGQGRRETQYFGPGTRLLVL.

The rearrangement uses TRBV7-8 and TRBJ2-5; 13 bases align to TRBD2. Germline loops: CDR1 SGHVS, CDR2 FQNEAQ. The V gene end was trimmed by 1 base and the J gene end by 2 bases; junction bases not matched to a gene: 4. CDR3 length equals 17 residues. The CDR3 here is CASSLELAGGLQETQYF. The DNA for the CDR3 is TGTGCCAGCAGCTTAGAACTAGCGGGGGGGCTGCAAGAGACCCAGTACTTC. Complete variable domain (other parts from reference TRBV7-8 and TRBJ2-5): GAGVSQSPRYKVAKRGQDVALRCDPISGHVSLFWYQQALGQGPEFLTYFQNEAQLDKSGLPSDRFFAERPEGSVSTLKIQRTQQEDSAVYLCASSLELAGGLQETQYFGPGTRLLVL.

This chain links TRBV2 with TRBJ2-7, with a tentative D call TRBD1 (6 bases). V lost 8 bases to trimming and J lost 1 base, with 15 bases between them. There are 14 residues in the CDR3. Per the germline V gene, CDR1 is SNHLY and CDR2 is FYNNEI. The CDR3 DNA sequence: TGTGCCAGCGGTCAGGGGTCGGGATCCTACGAGCAGTACTTC. Protein: CASGQGSGSYEQYF.

This clone was counted between two and nine times. The chain is built from TRBV25-1 and TRBJ2-1; D may be TRBD2 (6 bases). The V end was cut by 3 bases, the J end by 7 bases, with 13 bases between. The CDR3 has 14 amino acids. The germline gives CDR1 MGHDK, CDR2 SYGVNS. The CDR3 DNA sequence: TGTGCCAGCAGTGAGTGGGGGGATTGGAATGAGCAGTTCTTC. This gives the protein CASSEWGDWNEQFF.

J is TRBJ2-7 and V is TRBV10-3; D may be TRBD2 (5 bases). V was trimmed by 3 bases and J by 3 bases, leaving 12 bases between them. The CDR3 has 14 amino acids. CDR1 is ENHRY, CDR2 SYGVKD, per germline. The CDR3 here is CAISDSRGIYEQYF. Written as DNA, the CDR3 is TGTGCCATCAGTGACAGTCGAGGGATCTACGAGCAGTACTTC.

The gene calls are TRBV18 and TRBJ1-1; D not certain. Looked up from germline, CDR1 is KGHSH and CDR2 is LQKENI. Trimming stripped 1 base from V and 5 bases from J, with 14 bases between. The CDR3 consists of 15 residues. CDR3 coding DNA: TGTGCCAGCTCACCACAGGGCGGGGATTTAACTGAAGCTTTCTTT. Its translation: CASSPQGGDLTEAFF.

V and J are TRBV6-4 and TRBJ2-1, with TRBD1 matching over 7 bases. Unmatched junction bases numbered 12, after V lost 6 bases and J lost 4 bases. The CDR3 length is 16 residues. Germline assignment: CDR1 MRHNA and CDR2 SNTAGT. CDR3 region: CASRPRQGSGYNEQFF. For the CDR3, the DNA is TGTGCCAGCAGACCCAGACAGGGCTCGGGTTACAATGAGCAGTTCTTC.

The rearrangement links TRBV19 to TRBJ1-4; D not resolved. The germline V and J ends were trimmed by 0 bases and 1 base, with 15 bases remaining between them. The CDR3 consists of 18 residues. In germline, CDR1 is LNHDA, CDR2 SQIVND (reference sequence). The CDR3: CASSIDGTATLTNEKLFF. The CDR3 nucleotides are TGTGCCAGTAGTATAGATGGTACAGCCACCTTAACTAATGAAAAACTGTTTTTT.

V is TRBV7-9 and J is TRBJ2-3; D is possibly TRBD2 (5 bases). The germline CDR1 and CDR2 sequences are SEHNR and FQNEAQ (reference sequence). Between the trimmed V and J ends, which lost 3 bases and 4 bases, there was a span of 11 bases. This CDR3 contains 14 residues. Written as DNA, the CDR3 is TGTGCCAGCAGCTTTGGTGTCGGGGCAGATACGCAGTATTTT. It specifies CASSFGVGADTQYF.

The chain combines TRBV2 with TRBJ1-2; 7 bases align to TRBD1. The CDR3 is 15 amino acids. Trimming cost V 7 bases and J 2 bases; bases outside gene matches: 10. CDR1 is SNHLY and CDR2 is FYNNEI in the germline V gene. This CDR3 is CASIIRDRSNYGYTF. The DNA of the CDR3 is TGTGCCAGCATCATAAGGGACAGATCCAACTATGGCTACACCTTC.

This clone was found a few times. CDR3 sequence: CSVVSGTGGYEQYF. The DNA of the CDR3 is TGCAGCGTCGTCTCCGGGACAGGGGGCTACGAGCAGTACTTC. The chain links TRBV29-1 to TRBJ2-7, with 11 positions matching TRBD1. Germline-derived CDR1 and CDR2 are SQVTM and ANQGSEA. Trimming at V came to 6 bases and at J to 3 bases, leaving 7 bases not matched to a gene. The length of the CDR3 is 14 residues.

This chain uses TRBV9 with TRBJ2-1; the D is unclear. The germline V gene encodes CDR1 SGDLS and CDR2 YYNGEE. V shed 7 bases and J shed 4 bases, with 6 bases lying between them. CDR3 length: 11 amino acids. CDR3 coding DNA: TGTGCCAGCGCGGATTACAATGAGCAGTTCTTC. The encoded protein is CASADYNEQFF.

This clone has just one count. The chain carries TRBV5-1 and TRBJ1-1; TRBD1 is a possible D gene (5 bases). V was clipped by 0 bases and J by 5 bases, with 11 bases between them. There are 14 residues in the CDR3. CDR1 is SGHRS and CDR2 is YFSETQ in the germline V gene. The CDR3 DNA reads as TGCGCCAGCAGCTTGGAGGGAGGGGCGACTGAAGCTTTCTTT. Its translation is CASSLEGGATEAFF. The full variable domain, its missing parts supplied by reference TRBV5-1 and TRBJ1-1, is KAGVTQTPRYLIKTRGQQVTLSCSPISGHRSVSWYQQTPGQGLQFLFEYFSETQRNKGNFPGRFSGRQFSNSRSEMNVSTLELGDSALYLCASSLEGGATEAFFGQGTRLTVV.

This clone has only one observation. The genes are TRBV11-2 and TRBJ1-1; tentative D call: TRBD1 (5 bases). Trimming removed 5 bases from V and 6 bases from J, with 19 bases in between. Germline V lookup: CDR1 SGHAT, CDR2 FQNNGV. The CDR3 loop spans 15 amino acids. CDR3 residues: CASSLRGTTAAEAFF. The CDR3 DNA reads TGTGCCAGCAGCCTGCGGGGGACCACGGCCGCTGAAGCTTTCTTT.

The CDR3 protein is CAWTPGGGETQYF. DNA of the CDR3: TGTGCCTGGACCCCGGGGGGGGGAGAGACCCAGTACTTC. The rearrangement uses TRBV30 and TRBJ2-5; TRBD2 aligns across 8 bases. This CDR3 comprises 13 residues. V lost 4 bases to trimming and J lost 4 bases; unmatched junction nucleotides: 5. Germline CDR1 reads GTSNPN; CDR2 reads SVGIG (reference sequence).

The chain joins TRBV11-2 to TRBJ2-7, with TRBD1 matching over 8 bases. CDR3 length equals 15 residues. Germline V gives CDR1 SGHAT, CDR2 FQNNGV. V lost 4 bases, J lost 2 bases, and 7 bases stayed unmatched. The CDR3 spells CASSSARDRTYEQYF. Written as DNA, the CDR3 is TGTGCCAGCAGCTCGGCCCGGGACAGGACCTACGAGCAGTACTTC. Looking up the rest from reference TRBV11-2 and TRBJ2-7 gives the full variable domain: EAGVAQSPRYKIIEKRQSVAFWCNPISGHATLYWYQQILGQGPKLLIQFQNNGVVDDSQLPKDRFSAERLKGVDSTLKIQPAKLEDSAVYLCASSSARDRTYEQYFGPGTRLTVT.

This chain links TRBV7-2 with TRBJ1-1, with D possibly being TRBD1 (6 bases). Trimming took 3 bases from V and 0 from J, leaving 14 bases between them. Germline values: CDR1 SGHTA, CDR2 FQGNSA. The CDR3 runs to 16 residues. This CDR3 is CASSFSGAGLNTEAFF. The CDR3 DNA sequence: TGTGCCAGCAGCTTCTCAGGGGCGGGATTGAACACTGAAGCTTTCTTT.